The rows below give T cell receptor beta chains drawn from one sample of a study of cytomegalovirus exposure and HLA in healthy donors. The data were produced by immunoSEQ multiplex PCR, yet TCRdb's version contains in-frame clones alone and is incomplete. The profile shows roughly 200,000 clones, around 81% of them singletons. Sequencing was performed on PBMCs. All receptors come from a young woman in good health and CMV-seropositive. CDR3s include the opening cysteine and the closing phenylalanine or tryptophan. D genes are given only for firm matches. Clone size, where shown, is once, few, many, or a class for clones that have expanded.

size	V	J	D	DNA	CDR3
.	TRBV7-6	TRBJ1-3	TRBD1	TGTGCCAGCAGCCGCCTTAAGACAGGGATACCGGGAAACACCATATATTTT	CASSRLKTGIPGNTIYF
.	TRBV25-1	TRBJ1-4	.	TGTGCCAGCAGTGAAAAACGGGGGGCTAATGAAAAACTGTTTTTT	CASSEKRGANEKLFF
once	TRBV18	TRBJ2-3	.	TGTGCCAGCAGAATGGGGGCAGGGCGTCCCACAGATACGCAGTATTTT	CASRMGAGRPTDTQYF
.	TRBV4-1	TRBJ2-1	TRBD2	TGCGCCAGCAGCCAAGATGCGGCGGGGGTGGGTAATGAGCAGTTCTTC	CASSQDAAGVGNEQFF
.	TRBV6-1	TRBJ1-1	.	TGTGCCAGCAGTCTGAGAGGTAACACTGAAGCTTTCTTT	CASSLRGNTEAFF
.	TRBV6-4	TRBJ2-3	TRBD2	TGTGCCACCAAGACTAGCGGGGCTAGCACAGATACGCAGTATTTT	CATKTSGASTDTQYF
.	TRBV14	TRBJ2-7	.	TGTGCCAGCAGCCAAGAGGTTACCAGTGGCGAGCAGTACTTC	CASSQEVTSGEQYF
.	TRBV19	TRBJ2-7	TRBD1	TGTGCCAGTAGTCGTAAAATCTTTCCGGACAGGGGGCCGGGGGAGCAGTACTTC	CASSRKIFPDRGPGEQYF
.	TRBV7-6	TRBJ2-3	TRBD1	TGTGCCAGCAGCTTAGTGCCAGGGGGTAACACAGATACGCAGTATTTT	CASSLVPGGNTDTQYF
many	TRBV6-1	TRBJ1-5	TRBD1	TGTGCCAGCAGTGAAGGGACAGGGGGCAATCAGCCCCAGCATTTT	CASSEGTGGNQPQHF
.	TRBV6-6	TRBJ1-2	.	TGTGCCAGCAGTTACGGGGGGGCAGGTGGCTACACCTTC	CASSYGGAGGYTF
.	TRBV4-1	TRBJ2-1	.	TGCGCCAGCAGCCAAGATCTGTTTAGTACTAGCCAAAAGCAGGTCTTC	CASSQDLFSTSQKQVF
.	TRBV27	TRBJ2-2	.	TGTGCCAGCAGTTCGGGACTCAACACCGGGGAGCTGTTTTTT	CASSSGLNTGELFF
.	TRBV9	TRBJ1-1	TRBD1	TGTGCCAGCAGCGCGACAGGGATTGCGAACACTGAAGCTTTCTTT	CASSATGIANTEAFF
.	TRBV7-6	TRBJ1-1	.	TGTGCCAGCAGCTTAGGGTGGGGGGAGGACACTGAAGCTTTCTTT	CASSLGWGEDTEAFF
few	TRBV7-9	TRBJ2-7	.	TGTGCCAGCAGCCCCAAGGCGGGGGCGCGGGAGCAGTACTTC	CASSPKAGAREQYF
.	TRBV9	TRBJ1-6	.	TGTGCCAGCAGCGTAGGGGCGCCACCCCTCCACTTT	CASSVGAPPLHF
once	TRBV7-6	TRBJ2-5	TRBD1	TGTGCCAGCAGCTTAGAAGGGGCAGGGGGAGAGACCCAGTACTTC	CASSLEGAGGETQYF
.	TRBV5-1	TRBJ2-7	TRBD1	TGCGCCAGCAGCCAGGGACAGACCTACGAGCAGTACTTC	CASSQGQTYEQYF
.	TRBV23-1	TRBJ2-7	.	TGCGCCAGCAGAAAACAGGATCATTGGCGATACGAGCAGTACTTC	CASRKQDHWRYEQYF
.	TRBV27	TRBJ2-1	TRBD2	TGTGCCACCCTACTAGCGGGGGGGCCTAATCTCTATGAGCAGTTCTTC	CATLLAGGPNLYEQFF
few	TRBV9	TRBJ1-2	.	TGTGCCAGCAGCGGGAGAAGATTTGATGGCTACACCTTC	CASSGRRFDGYTF
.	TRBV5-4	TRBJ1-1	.	TGTGCCAGCAGCTTCAAAACCACAGGGACTGAAGCTTTCTTT	CASSFKTTGTEAFF
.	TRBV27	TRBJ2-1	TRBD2	TGTGCCAGCAGTTTGTGGGCTAGCGGGGGTAATGAGCAGTTCTTC	CASSLWASGGNEQFF
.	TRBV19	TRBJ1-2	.	TGTGCCAGTAGTGCGTCCGGGGTCCCTAACTATGGCTACACCTTC	CASSASGVPNYGYTF
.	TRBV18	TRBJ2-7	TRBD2	TGTGCCAGCTCACCCATTAGCGGGGGACCATACGAGCAGTACTTC	CASSPISGGPYEQYF
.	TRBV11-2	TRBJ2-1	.	TGTGCCAGCAGCCGTTCGGTCGGGCAGGGGAGAATCAATGAGCAGTTCTTC	CASSRSVGQGRINEQFF
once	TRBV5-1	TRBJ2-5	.	TGCGCCAGCAGCGTAGAATCGACAGCCCCAAAGACCCAGTACTTC	CASSVESTAPKTQYF
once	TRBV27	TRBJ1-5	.	TGTGCCAGCGGCGGGGGTGTTCGGCAGCCCCAGCATTTT	CASGGGVRQPQHF
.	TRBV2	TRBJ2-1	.	TGTGCCAGCAGTTCAGTGGTAAGAGCGAATGAGCAGTTCTTC	CASSSVVRANEQFF
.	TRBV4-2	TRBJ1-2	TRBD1	TGTGCCAGCAGCCAAGTCCGGGACAGCTCTAACTATGGCTACACCTTC	CASSQVRDSSNYGYTF
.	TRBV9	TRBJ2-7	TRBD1	TGTGCCAGCAGCGTAGGGACAGGGCTCTACGAGCAGTACTTC	CASSVGTGLYEQYF
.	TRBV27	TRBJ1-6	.	TGTGCCAGCAGTTTGCCGCCCTACTATAATTCACCCCTCCACTTT	CASSLPPYYNSPLHF
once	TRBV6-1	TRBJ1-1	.	TGTGCCACCAGACTTAACACTGAAGCTTTCTTT	CATRLNTEAFF
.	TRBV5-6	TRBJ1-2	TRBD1	TGTGCCAGCAGCTCACCGGGACAGGGGCAATATGGCTACACCTTC	CASSSPGQGQYGYTF
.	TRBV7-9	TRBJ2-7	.	TGTGCCAGCAGCTCAACCTACGAGCAGTACTTC	CASSSTYEQYF
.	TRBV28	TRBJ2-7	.	TGTGCCAGCGCTCGGGACATCTCCTACGAGCAGTACTTC	CASARDISYEQYF
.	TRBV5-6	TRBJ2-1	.	TGTGCCAGCAGCTTTCTGGAACCCAAACAGAATGAGCAGTTCTTC	CASSFLEPKQNEQFF
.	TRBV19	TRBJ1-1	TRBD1	TGTGCCAGTACCTCCAGGGGGCCAGACACTGAAGCTTTCTTT	CASTSRGPDTEAFF
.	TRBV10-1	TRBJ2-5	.	TGCGCCAGCAGTGGTATGGGAGGAGAGACCCAGTACTTC	CASSGMGGETQYF
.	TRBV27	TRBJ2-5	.	TGTGCCAGCAGTCAAAAACTAGGGACCCAGTACTTC	CASSQKLGTQYF
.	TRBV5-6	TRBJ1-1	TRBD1	TGTGCCAGCAGCTATTGGGACAGTGAAGCTTTCTTT	CASSYWDSEAFF
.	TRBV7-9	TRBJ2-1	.	TGTGCCAGCAGCTTATGGGGGCATGAGCAGTTCTTC	CASSLWGHEQFF
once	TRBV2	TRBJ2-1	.	TGTGCCAGCAGTCCGGACTGGAGACAGTTCTTC	CASSPDWRQFF
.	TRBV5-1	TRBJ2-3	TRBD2	TGCGCCAGCAGCTGGGGACTAGCGGCTAGCACAGATACGCAGTATTTT	CASSWGLAASTDTQYF
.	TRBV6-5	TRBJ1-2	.	TGTGCCAGCAGTTACTTAACAGCAAACTATGGCTACACCTTC	CASSYLTANYGYTF
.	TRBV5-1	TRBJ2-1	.	TGCGCCAGCGCCACTCCGATCCCCAGCGTTTCAATTAATGAGCAGTTCTTC	CASATPIPSVSINEQFF
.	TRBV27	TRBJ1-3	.	TGTGCCAGCGCACAAACAAGATACTCTGGAAACACCATATATTTT	CASAQTRYSGNTIYF
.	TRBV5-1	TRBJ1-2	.	TGCGCCAGCAGTCTTAGCTTCGCGTCAGGGGACGGGGGCTACACCTTC	CASSLSFASGDGGYTF
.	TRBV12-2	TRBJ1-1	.	TGTGCAAGTCGCTTAACGTCGGGGGGCTCGCAGTTTTTGAACACTGAAGCTTTCTTT	CASRLTSGGSQFLNTEAFF
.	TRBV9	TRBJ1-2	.	TGTGCCAGCAGCGTAGGCCCAGGTAGTGATGGCTACACCTTC	CASSVGPGSDGYTF
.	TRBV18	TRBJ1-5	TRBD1	TGTGCCAGCTCACCATCGCAGGGGGCGAGCAATCAGCCCCAGCATTTT	CASSPSQGASNQPQHF
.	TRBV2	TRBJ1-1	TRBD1	TGTGCCGGCCGGGACAGGGGTCCTGAAGCTTTCTTT	CAGRDRGPEAFF